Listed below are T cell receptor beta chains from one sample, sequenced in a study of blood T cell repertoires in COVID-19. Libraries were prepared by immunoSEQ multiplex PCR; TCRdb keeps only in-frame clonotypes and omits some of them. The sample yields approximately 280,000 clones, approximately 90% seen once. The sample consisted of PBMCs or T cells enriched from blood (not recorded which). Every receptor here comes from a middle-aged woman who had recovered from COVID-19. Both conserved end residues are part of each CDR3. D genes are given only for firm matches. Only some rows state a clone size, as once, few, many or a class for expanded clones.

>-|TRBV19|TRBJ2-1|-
TGTGCCAGTAGTATGGGTGGGGCGCAGTTCTTC
CASSMGGAQFF
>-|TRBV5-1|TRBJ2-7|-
TGCGCCAGCAGCTTGGAGCCTAGCGTGGCCCGGTACATCGAGCAGTACTTC
CASSLEPSVARYIEQYF
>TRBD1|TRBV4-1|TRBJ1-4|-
TGCGCCAGCAGCCAAGTAGGGACAGGAGCTTTTAATGAAAAACTGTTTTTT
CASSQVGTGAFNEKLFF
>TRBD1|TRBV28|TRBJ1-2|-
TGTGCCAGCAGTTTAGATGAGTGGACAGGGGACGGCTACACCTTC
CASSLDEWTGDGYTF
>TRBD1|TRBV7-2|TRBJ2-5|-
TGTGCCAGCAGCTTAGCTGGGACAGCGCAGGGAGAGACCCAGTACTTC
CASSLAGTAQGETQYF
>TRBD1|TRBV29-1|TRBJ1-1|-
TGCAGCGTAGACACAGGGGACACTGAAGCTTTCTTT
CSVDTGDTEAFF
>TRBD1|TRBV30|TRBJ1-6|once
TGTGCCTGGAGGGGGACAGGGTCGTCACCCCTCCACTTT
CAWRGTGSSPLHF
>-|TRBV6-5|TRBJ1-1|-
TGTGCCAGCAGTCCTACAGGGACGGACACTGAAGCTTTCTTT
CASSPTGTDTEAFF
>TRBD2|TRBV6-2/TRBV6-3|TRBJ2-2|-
TGTGCCAGCAGTTACTCGGGGACTAGCGGGAGATATACCGGGGAGCTGTTTTTT
CASSYSGTSGRYTGELFF
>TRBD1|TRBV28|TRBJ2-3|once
TGTGCCAGCACCCTATGGGGACAGCCCACAGATACGCAGTATTTT
CASTLWGQPTDTQYF